This TCR beta chain was identified during a study of T-cell reconstitution after alpha-beta-depleted transplantation in children. The table lists this clonotype with a few counts. As it was prepared, the TCRbeta library received unique molecular identifiers. MiXCR, applied by TCRdb to the PCR reads, yields one record per CDR3 protein. The profile shows 250,000 to 400,000 distinct CDR3 sequences, roughly 21% of them singletons. The TCR comes from a male patient between 10 and 17 years old who had a stem cell transplant for acute lymphoblastic leukemia, so the T cells may come from the graft donor. The specimen comprised PBMCs, mostly from graft donor cells, sampled 180 days after TCRalphabeta/CD19-depleted stem cell transplant.

CDR3 coding DNA: TGTGCCATCAGGGCCCCAGCGGGAGACCACGAGCAGTACTTC. Translation: CAIRAPAGDHEQYF. This chain uses TRBV10-3 with TRBJ2-7; TRBD2 agrees at 8 bases. The CDR3 contains 14 residues. CDR1 and CDR2 from the germline V gene are ENHRY and SYGVKD. The trim removed 6 bases at V and 5 bases at J, leaving 9 bases unmatched.